Below, 13 T cell receptor beta chains from the same sample are listed, as sequenced in a study of T cell repertoires in cytomegalovirus infection. TCRdb re-called the reads through MiXCR, storing one row per CDR3 protein. The sample lists a few hundred thousand distinct CDR3 sequences; about 39% were seen once. For these TCRs, the target antigens are not known. Sequenced here: cultured PBMCs, sampled from culture after CMV antigen stimulation. The receptors were gathered from a human donor in good health (CMV status not recorded). Some clones in this sample may be carry-over from other donors' samples.

The rearrangement links TRBV4-3 to TRBJ2-1; 15 bases match TRBD2. Trimming cost V 1 base and J 0 bases; bases outside gene matches: 4. This CDR3 has 19 amino acids. CDR1 is LGHNA, CDR2 YSLEER, per germline. Here the CDR3 reads CASSQGGTSGRPSYNEQFF. In DNA, the CDR3 is TGCGCCAGCAGCCAAGGTGGGACTAGCGGGAGGCCCTCCTACAATGAGCAGTTCTTC.

This clonotype was counted only a few times. CDR3 region: CASSLVVQGGTPYEQYF. CDR3 nucleotides: TGCGCCAGCAGCTTGGTAGTTCAGGGCGGGACACCCTACGAGCAGTACTTC. V is TRBV5-1 and J is TRBJ2-7, with D perhaps being TRBD1 or TRBD2 (6 bases each). Germline CDR1 reads SGHRS; CDR2 reads YFSETQ. This CDR3 is 17 amino acids long. Trimming pared 0 bases from V and 2 bases from J, leaving 18 bases between. The full variable domain, with the rest looked up from reference TRBV5-1 and TRBJ2-7, is KAGVTQTPRYLIKTRGQQVTLSCSPISGHRSVSWYQQTPGQGLQFLFEYFSETQRNKGNFPGRFSGRQFSNSRSEMNVSTLELGDSALYLCASSLVVQGGTPYEQYFGPGTRLTVT.

The genes are TRBV18 and TRBJ1-2; D is possibly TRBD1 (5 bases). Germline lookup yields CDR1 KGHSH and CDR2 LQKENI. Trimming left V 2 bases short and J 4 bases short, with 14 bases between. There are 15 residues in the CDR3. CDR3 in DNA: TGTGCCAGCTCACCAGATCTAGGGGTTACCTATGGCTACACCTTC. It is translated as CASSPDLGVTYGYTF.

The V gene is TRBV3-1, the J gene TRBJ2-5, with 14 positions matching TRBD2. Trimming at V came to 1 base and at J to 5 bases, leaving 3 bases not matched to a gene. The length of the CDR3 is 16 residues. In germline, CDR1 is LGHDT, CDR2 YNNKEL (reference sequence). The CDR3 region has the DNA TGTGCCAGCAGCCAAGGGACTAGCGGGAGGATGGAGACCCAGTACTTC. This gives the protein CASSQGTSGRMETQYF.

The V gene is TRBV11-2, the J gene TRBJ1-1; D might be TRBD1 (6 bases). This CDR3 comprises 12 residues. The ends were cut back, 6 bases at V and 7 bases at J, with 12 bases in the middle. Germline loops: CDR1 SGHAT, CDR2 FQNNGV. The CDR3 loop reads CASRDRDLEAFF. CDR3 coding DNA: TGTGCCAGCAGGGACAGAGACCTTGAAGCTTTCTTT. Looking up the rest from reference TRBV11-2 and TRBJ1-1 gives the full variable domain: EAGVAQSPRYKIIEKRQSVAFWCNPISGHATLYWYQQILGQGPKLLIQFQNNGVVDDSQLPKDRFSAERLKGVDSTLKIQPAKLEDSAVYLCASRDRDLEAFFGQGTRLTVV.

This clonotype was seen repeatedly, ten times or more. The chain is built from TRBV7-2 and TRBJ2-2, with D possibly being TRBD2 (5 bases). The length of the CDR3 is 16 residues. The V gene lost 0 bases and the J gene lost 5 bases, with 13 bases spanning the gap. Germline CDR1 reads SGHTA; CDR2 reads FQGNSA. CDR3 bases: TGTGCCAGCAGCTTAGCGCCCGGGTCGGGGACCGGGGAGCTGTTTTTT. Translated, it gives CASSLAPGSGTGELFF.

The V gene is TRBV7-9, the J gene TRBJ2-3; TRBD1 matches 9 bases. The germline CDR1 and CDR2 sequences are SEHNR and FQNEAQ (reference sequence). This CDR3 comprises 15 residues. After removal of 2 bases from V and 4 bases from J, the junction contained 4 bases not matched to a gene. CDR3 sequence (DNA): TGTGCCAGCAGCTTAACAGGGGGCAGCCCAGATACGCAGTATTTT. Encoded protein: CASSLTGGSPDTQYF.

In its sample, this clonotype was seen a few times. The V call is TRBV7-2, the J call TRBJ2-7; D is unresolved. V lost 5 bases to trimming and J lost 3 bases, with 14 bases between them. The CDR3 contains 14 residues. The germline gives CDR1 SGHTA, CDR2 FQGNSA. This chain's CDR3 is CASSAARPGYEQYF. The CDR3 region has the DNA TGTGCCAGCAGCGCCGCCCGACCGGGCTACGAGCAGTACTTC.

The sample holds a few counts of this clonotype. V gene TRBV28 combines with J gene TRBJ1-6, with 8 bases that match TRBD1. Unmatched junction bases numbered 6, after V lost 5 bases and J lost 9 bases. Looked up from germline, CDR1 is MDHEN and CDR2 is SYDVKM. This CDR3 has 14 amino acids. CDR3 loop: CASSPGQGGSPLHF. The CDR3 nucleotides read TGTGCCAGCAGTCCTGGACAGGGCGGTTCACCCCTCCACTTT. The full variable domain, its missing parts supplied by reference TRBV28 and TRBJ1-6, is DVKVTQSSRYLVKRTGEKVFLECVQDMDHENMFWYRQDPGLGLRLIYFSYDVKMKEKGDIPEGYSVSREKKERFSLILESASTNQTSMYLCASSPGQGGSPLHFGNGTRLTVT.

The V call is TRBV7-2, the J call TRBJ2-4; D may correspond to TRBD1 or TRBD2 (5 bases each). Deletions cut 7 bases from V and 5 bases from J, with 12 bases between. Germline V gives CDR1 SGHTA, CDR2 FQGNSA. This CDR3 comprises 13 residues. The CDR3 spells CASNPRDENIQYF. For the CDR3, the DNA is TGTGCCAGCAATCCCAGGGACGAAAACATTCAGTACTTC.

There are a few counts of this clonotype. This sequence joins TRBV7-9 and TRBJ2-1, with D tentatively TRBD1 (6 bases). V lost 5 bases to trimming and J lost 8 bases, with 22 bases between them. CDR3 size: 16 residues. The germline gives CDR1 SEHNR, CDR2 FQNEAQ (reference sequence). The CDR3 nucleotides read TGTGCCAGCAGCGCTGACACGGGCCCAGGGGATTATGAGCAGTTCTTC. Translation gives CASSADTGPGDYEQFF.

This rearrangement joins TRBV5-1 to TRBJ2-7, with D maybe TRBD1 (5 bases). This CDR3 comprises 15 residues. Trimming took 4 bases from V and 2 from J, leaving 16 bases between them. Germline V CDR1 and CDR2: SGHRS, YFSETQ. For the CDR3, the DNA is TGCGCCAGCAGCCTACTCAGGGTTGCAGCCTACGAGCAGTACTTC. Translating gives CASSLLRVAAYEQYF.

The V gene is TRBV19, the J gene TRBJ1-3; D unresolved. Trimming pared 11 bases from V and 3 bases from J, leaving 17 bases between. The CDR3 loop spans 14 amino acids. Germline-derived CDR1 and CDR2 are LNHDA and SQIVND (reference sequence). The chain's CDR3 is CAARRRQGGNTIYF. The CDR3 DNA reads as TGTGCCGCACGCAGGAGGCAAGGTGGAAACACCATATATTTT.